These 21 T cell receptor beta chains originate from one sample sequenced in a study of memory CD8 T cells in hepatitis C reinfection (dated by TCRdb to 2016 to 2017). In light of the paper, this sample's time point label describes: pre-reinfection, 55 to 20 weeks before reinfection detection. TCR sequencing was performed on the sorted cells directly ex vivo, without any in vitro expansion beforehand. Library preparation employed the immunoSEQ multiplex PCR assay. The clones in this table, taken by TCRdb from immuneACCESS, are in-frame only. Not every clone is retained; where verified, under half of the shortfall comes from an unresolved V gene, and the cause of the rest is unknown. The sample data list approximately 52,000 clones, and nearly 90% of these were observed just once. The ten top clones hold 1% of the sample. Sequencing was done on a sample of naive CD8+ T cells sorted from blood. The cell subset or site label, as the study defines it: total naive CD8+CD45RO- T cells. These receptors all come from a man between 18 and 35 years old with hepatitis C virus infection.

The chain links TRBV30 to TRBJ2-2; D unresolved. This CDR3 contains 12 residues. The germline V and J ends were trimmed by 0 bases and 4 bases, with 3 bases remaining between them. Per the germline V gene, CDR1 is GTSNPN and CDR2 is SVGIG (reference sequence). This CDR3 is CAWSVATGELFF. The CDR3 nucleotides are TGTGCCTGGAGTGTAGCCACCGGGGAGCTGTTTTTT.

This chain links TRBV5-1 with TRBJ2-5, with TRBD2 as a possible D gene (6 bases). There are 13 residues in the CDR3. With 0 bases removed from V and 11 bases from J, the gap between germline ends came to 14 bases. CDR1 is SGHRS, CDR2 YFSETQ, per germline. CDR3 region: CASSLEDNGGQYF. For the CDR3, the DNA is TGCGCCAGCAGCTTGGAGGACAACGGAGGGCAGTACTTC.

This sequence joins TRBV5-6 and TRBJ1-3; D not resolved. The germline V and J ends were trimmed by 1 base and 3 bases, with 5 bases remaining between them. Germline-derived CDR1 and CDR2 are SGHDT and YYEEEE. The CDR3 is 13 residues long. CDR3 amino acids: CASSLRGGNTIYF. Written as DNA, the CDR3 is TGTGCCAGCAGCTTGCGGGGTGGAAACACCATATATTTT.

The chain employs TRBV7-8 and TRBJ1-2; D is ambiguous. V shed 5 bases and J shed 4 bases, with 17 bases lying between them. The CDR3 is 15 residues long. Germline V gene sequence: CDR1 SGHVS, CDR2 FQNEAQ. CDR3 protein: CASSRDPGDSYGYTF. As DNA, the CDR3 is TGTGCCAGCAGCCGAGACCCCGGGGATAGCTATGGCTACACCTTC.

The chain combines TRBV11-2 with TRBJ2-3; the match to TRBD1 covers 9 bases. This CDR3 is built from 16 residues. V was clipped by 4 bases and J by 8 bases; unmatched bases: 13. Germline loops: CDR1 SGHAT, CDR2 FQNNGV. This CDR3 is CASSWGRQRTGVTQYF. CDR3 in DNA: TGTGCCAGCAGCTGGGGCCGCCAGAGGACAGGGGTTACGCAGTATTTT.

This chain uses TRBV27 with TRBJ2-5, with 10 bases matching TRBD2. The J call may be in error: the DNA end matches TRBJ2-7 better. Germline V lookup: CDR1 MNHEY, CDR2 SMNVEV (reference sequence). The CDR3 extends over 15 amino acids. CDR3 region: CASSLSASGSYEQYF. The CDR3, as DNA: TGTGCCAGCAGTTTATCGGCTAGCGGGAGTTACGAGCAGTACTTC.

The chain couples TRBV19 to TRBJ1-2; TRBD1 agrees at 8 bases. Trimming cost V 6 bases and J 6 bases; bases outside gene matches: 9. The germline V gene has CDR1 LNHDA and CDR2 SQIVND (reference sequence). The CDR3 is 14 amino acids. The CDR3 DNA reads TGTGCCAGTAGACCTGGACAGGGAGAGGATGGCTACACCTTC. Translating gives CASRPGQGEDGYTF.

This clone is a singleton in its sample. The genes are TRBV10-1 and TRBJ2-6; D not certain. The CDR3 loop spans 17 amino acids. Germline V gene data show CDR1 as WNHNN and CDR2 as SYGVQD (reference sequence). Trimming left V 8 bases short and J 0 bases short, with 17 bases between. DNA for the CDR3: TGCGCCAGCGCGAACCAATTATGCTACTCTGGGGCCAACGTCCTGACTTTC. This gives the protein CASANQLCYSGANVLTF.

This sequence joins TRBV30 and TRBJ1-2; possible D gene TRBD1, 6 bases. V was trimmed by 0 bases and J by 5 bases, leaving 13 bases between them. The germline V gene has CDR1 GTSNPN and CDR2 SVGIG (reference sequence). The CDR3 is 14 residues long. For the CDR3, the DNA is TGTGCCTGGAGTGTACGGGGAACAGGGTATGGCTACACCTTC. This translates into CAWSVRGTGYGYTF.

CDR3 in DNA: TGTGCCAGCAGCTCGGGACTAGTCGAATTCTTC. It codes for CASSSGLVEFF. The chain recombines TRBV5-4 with TRBJ2-1; 8 nucleotides match TRBD2. Per the germline V gene, CDR1 is SGHNT and CDR2 is YYREEE (reference sequence). The CDR3 has 11 amino acids. Germline trimming cut 3 bases from V and 16 bases from J; bases unmatched to any gene: 6.

This rearrangement joins TRBV7-9 to TRBJ2-1, with D perhaps matching TRBD2 (6 bases). Trimming stripped 2 bases from V and 2 bases from J, with 10 bases between. This CDR3 has 15 residues. CDR1 is SEHNR, CDR2 FQNEAQ, per germline (reference sequence). The CDR3 nucleotides are TGTGCCAGCAGCTTACAGGGAGGCACCTACAATGAGCAGTTCTTC. Amino acid sequence: CASSLQGGTYNEQFF.

This chain joins TRBV4-1 and TRBJ2-1; a possible D gene is TRBD2 (7 bases). The CDR3 contains 16 residues. Per the germline V gene, CDR1 is MGHRA and CDR2 is YSYEKL. V dropped 1 base and J dropped 3 bases, with 13 bases sitting between them. Here the CDR3 DNA reads TGCGCCAGCAGCCAAGCTGGGGGGGGCAACTACAATGAGCAGTTCTTC. This translates into CASSQAGGGNYNEQFF.

The chain employs TRBV6-5 and TRBJ1-1; D is undetermined. Trimming removed 4 bases at V and 0 bases at J, with 6 bases between. This CDR3 is built from 13 residues. CDR1 is MNHEY, CDR2 SVGAGI, per germline. The CDR3 loop reads CASSLTLNTEAFF. The CDR3 nucleotides read TGTGCCAGCAGTTTAACATTGAACACTGAAGCTTTCTTT.

This chain joins TRBV7-3 and TRBJ2-5, with 8 bases matching TRBD2. V dropped 5 bases and J dropped 5; count of bases not matched to a gene: 4. The CDR3 length is 13 residues. Germline assignment: CDR1 SGHTA and CDR2 FQGTGA. The CDR3 here is CASSPGGRETQYF. The CDR3 nucleotides are TGTGCCAGCAGCCCGGGAGGGCGGGAGACCCAGTACTTC.

V gene TRBV19 combines with J gene TRBJ2-1, with TRBD2 identical over 7 bases. The CDR3 totals 14 residues. V dropped 5 bases and J dropped 7; count of bases not matched to a gene: 8. Per germline, CDR1 LNHDA and CDR2 SQIVND (reference sequence). This chain's CDR3 is CASSFTGGLNEQFF. As DNA, the CDR3 is TGTGCCAGTAGTTTTACGGGAGGTTTGAATGAGCAGTTCTTC.

This clone was found a few times. This sequence joins TRBV6-5 and TRBJ2-3; D perhaps matches TRBD2 (6 bases). The V end was cut by 0 bases, the J end by 4 bases, with 11 bases between. This CDR3 has 15 residues. Germline-derived CDR1 and CDR2 are MNHEY and SVGAGI. CDR3 DNA: TGTGCCAGCAGTTACTCGAATAGCGGAGCAGATACGCAGTATTTT. It specifies CASSYSNSGADTQYF.

This sequence joins TRBV12-5 and TRBJ2-1; 11 bases fit TRBD2. V shed 6 bases, J shed 9 bases, and the junction held 16 bases outside the gene matches. Germline-derived CDR1 and CDR2 are LGHNT and FRNRAP. The CDR3 covers 17 residues. The CDR3 DNA follows: TGTGCTAGTGGAACCTCTTTAGCGGGGGGGGTGGTGAGTGAGCAGTTCTTC. Protein: CASGTSLAGGVVSEQFF.

The chain combines TRBV2 with TRBJ2-3, with 8 bases lining up with TRBD1. This CDR3 spans 15 amino acids. J was trimmed by 2 bases and V by 6 bases; bases with no gene match: 7. Germline V gene sequence: CDR1 SNHLY, CDR2 FYNNEI. In DNA, the CDR3 is TGTGCCAGCAGCGCCGGACAGGGTCACACAGATACGCAGTATTTT. Translation: CASSAGQGHTDTQYF.

The chain recombines TRBV10-1 with TRBJ2-5; tentatively, D is TRBD2 (6 bases). This CDR3 comprises 13 residues. Germline V CDR1 and CDR2: WNHNN, SYGVQD (reference sequence). Trimming shortened V by 6 bases and J by 5 bases, and 13 bases separated the two germline ends. The chain's CDR3 is CASSSGLTETQYF. The CDR3 nucleotides are TGCGCCAGCAGCTCGGGACTGACGGAGACCCAGTACTTC.

The V call is TRBV2, the J call TRBJ1-1, with 7 nucleotides matching TRBD1. From germline, CDR1 is SNHLY and CDR2 FYNNEI. With 4 bases clipped from V and 0 bases from J, the junction kept 14 bases outside the gene matches. There are 18 residues in the CDR3. The CDR3 sequence is CASSAGRQGSTMNTEAFF. The CDR3 DNA reads TGTGCCAGCAGTGCAGGAAGACAGGGCTCGACCATGAACACTGAAGCTTTCTTT.

The V gene is TRBV28, the J gene TRBJ2-7, with D maybe TRBD1 (5 bases). V lost 0 bases to trimming and J lost 4 bases, with 10 bases between them. This CDR3 has 14 residues. Germline V CDR1 and CDR2: MDHEN, SYDVKM. CDR3 residues: CASSLWTAPYEQYF. CDR3 coding DNA: TGTGCCAGCAGTTTATGGACAGCTCCTTACGAGCAGTACTTC.